Below are 15 T cell receptor beta chains sequenced from a single sample in a study of T cell responses to AZD1222 COVID-19 vaccine. TCRdb's table, derived via immunoSEQ multiplex PCR, lists solely in-frame clones and lacks some. The sample consists of around 150,000 clones, 90% of them appearing once. Sequences were derived from peripheral blood, sampled 28 days after the second AZD1222 dose. Every receptor here comes from an adult who received the AZD1222 COVID-19 vaccine.

The chain joins TRBV30 to TRBJ1-1; D is undetermined. CDR1 is GTSNPN, CDR2 SVGIG, per germline (reference sequence). Trimming stripped 1 base from V and 3 bases from J, with 18 bases between. The CDR3 covers 16 residues. The CDR3 loop reads CAWSGSPTGEDTEAFF. The DNA for the CDR3 is TGTGCCTGGAGTGGGAGCCCGACTGGGGAGGACACTGAAGCTTTCTTT.

The V gene is TRBV5-8, the J gene TRBJ2-1; 13 positions match TRBD2. The J segment lost 8 bases and the V segment lost 4 bases, leaving 9 bases of the junction unmatched. Germline V gives CDR1 SGHTS, CDR2 YDEGEE. There are 16 residues in the CDR3. The CDR3 nucleotides are TGTGCCAGCAGCGACCGGACTAGCGGGAGTCTGGATGAGCAGTTCTTC. Amino acids: CASSDRTSGSLDEQFF.

The J gene is TRBJ1-1, the V gene TRBV5-1; weak D call: TRBD1 (6 bases). Trimming removed 5 bases at V and 1 base at J, with 12 bases between. Per the germline V gene, CDR1 is SGHRS and CDR2 is YFSETQ. The CDR3 consists of 14 residues. The DNA for the CDR3 is TGCGCCAGCAGGATGGGACACCAGAACACTGAAGCTTTCTTT. The encoded protein is CASRMGHQNTEAFF.

This chain links TRBV7-6 with TRBJ1-4; possibly TRBD1 for D (6 bases). V lost 5 bases to trimming and J lost 7 bases, with 17 bases between them. This CDR3 region has 15 residues. The germline gives CDR1 SGHVS, CDR2 FNYEAQ. The CDR3 protein is CASSPAGGGAEKLFF. The CDR3 coding sequence is TGTGCCAGCAGCCCGGCGGGAGGGGGTGCTGAAAAACTGTTTTTT.

The V and J genes are TRBV11-2 and TRBJ2-1; either TRBD1 or TRBD2 may supply D (5 bases each). Germline CDR1 and CDR2: SGHAT and FQNNGV. Deletions cut 8 bases from V and 7 bases from J, with 15 bases between. CDR3 length: 13 amino acids. CDR3 nucleotide sequence: TGTGCCAGCCTACGGGGAGAGGGGAATGAGCAGTTCTTC. Amino acids: CASLRGEGNEQFF.

This chain links TRBV9 with TRBJ2-2; D remains ambiguous. The CDR3 runs 14 residues. V was cut by 4 bases and J by 5 bases, with 12 bases left in between. The germline V gene has CDR1 SGDLS and CDR2 YYNGEE. Written as DNA, the CDR3 is TGTGCCAGCAGCCCCGGGTTTGGTACCGGGGAGCTGTTTTTT. Translated: CASSPGFGTGELFF.

This clone was observed once. The chain recombines TRBV30 with TRBJ1-1; TRBD1 matches at 7 bases. Germline assignment: CDR1 GTSNPN and CDR2 SVGIG (reference sequence). The CDR3 spans 15 residues. Trimming removed 5 bases from V and 5 bases from J; junction bases left unmatched: 14. CDR3 DNA: TGTGCCTGGGATGGGGGAGGGGGCGGGAGGACTGAAGCTTTCTTT. Translation: CAWDGGGGGRTEAFF.

The rearrangement links TRBV6-5 to TRBJ1-3, with D possibly TRBD1 on 6 matching bases. This CDR3 region has 14 residues. Between the trimmed V and J ends, which lost 6 bases and 4 bases, there was a span of 13 bases. CDR1 MNHEY and CDR2 SVGAGI come from the germline V gene. The CDR3 nucleotides read TGTGCCAGCAGGTCAACAGGGCACGGAAACACCATATATTTT. Its protein is CASRSTGHGNTIYF.

The V call is TRBV27, the J call TRBJ2-5, with 11 positions matching TRBD1. The CDR3 has 15 residues. Looked up from germline, CDR1 is MNHEY and CDR2 is SMNVEV (reference sequence). Trimming removed 4 bases from V and 5 bases from J; junction bases left unmatched: 6. The CDR3 region has the DNA TGTGCCAGCAGTTGGGGGACAGGGGGTCGGGAGACCCAGTACTTC. Translating it yields CASSWGTGGRETQYF.

This chain connects TRBV2 to TRBJ1-5; a possible D gene is TRBD1 (6 bases). Trimming removed 6 bases from V and 1 base from J, with 13 bases in between. Germline V CDR1 and CDR2: SNHLY, FYNNEI. This CDR3 comprises 15 residues. CDR3 sequence: CASRGGTLSNQPQHF. For the CDR3, the DNA is TGTGCCAGCAGGGGGGGGACATTGAGCAATCAGCCCCAGCATTTT.

This chain links TRBV11-2 with TRBJ2-1; D is undetermined. The CDR3 length is 16 residues. Germline CDR1 and CDR2: SGHAT and FQNNGV. V lost 5 bases and J lost 4, with 18 bases in between. CDR3 DNA sequence: TGTGCCAGCAGCCCCCGGCATCGCGACGGATACAATGAGCAGTTCTTC. Amino acid sequence: CASSPRHRDGYNEQFF.

The chain links TRBV4-1 to TRBJ1-1; D ambiguous. The germline V gene has CDR1 MGHRA and CDR2 YSYEKL. CDR3 length: 14 residues. V lost 1 base, J lost 4 bases, and 10 bases lay in between. For the CDR3, the DNA is TGCGCCAGCAGCCAAGGCGTCGGAGGCACTGAAGCTTTCTTT. Protein: CASSQGVGGTEAFF.

The gene calls are TRBV19 and TRBJ1-6; D remains ambiguous. The CDR3 extends over 15 amino acids. Trimming took off 6 bases at V and 9 bases at J, with 18 bases between the two ends. The germline V gene has CDR1 LNHDA and CDR2 SQIVND (reference sequence). In DNA, the CDR3 is TGTGCCAGTAGCCCTGGAGGGTCTCTGGGTTCACCCCTCCACTTT. Translation gives CASSPGGSLGSPLHF.

The V and J genes are TRBV10-1 and TRBJ1-1; TRBD1 might be the D (5 bases). V was trimmed by 4 bases and J by 0 bases, leaving 6 bases between them. This CDR3 is 13 amino acids long. Germline values: CDR1 WNHNN, CDR2 SYGVQD (reference sequence). In nucleotides, the CDR3 is TGCGCCAGCAGTGTGACAGTGAACACTGAAGCTTTCTTT. It translates to CASSVTVNTEAFF.

The rearrangement joins TRBV5-1 to TRBJ1-1; TRBD1 is a possible D gene (5 bases). The V gene lost 0 bases and the J gene lost 3 bases, with 6 bases spanning the gap. This CDR3 region has 13 residues. Germline V CDR1 and CDR2: SGHRS, YFSETQ. CDR3 DNA sequence: TGCGCCAGCAGCTTGGCCAGGGACACTGAAGCTTTCTTT. Protein sequence: CASSLARDTEAFF.